Below, 28 T cell receptor beta chains from the same sample are listed, as sequenced in a study of glioma-infiltrating T cells after dendritic cell vaccination. Sequenced by immunoSEQ multiplex PCR; TCRdb stores in-frame clones only, minus some. The sample yields about 65,000 clones, about nine tenths seen once. Time point indicated: after dendritic cell vaccination, including at tumor progression/relapse. The sample here was blood, taken after dendritic cell vaccination. The receptors come from a human donor with glioblastoma.

This clone appeared once. The chain uses TRBV10-3 and TRBJ2-7, with 8 bases identical to TRBD1. Germline assignment: CDR1 ENHRY and CDR2 SYGVKD. V shed 7 bases and J 4 bases; nucleotides not matched to a gene: 12. The CDR3 totals 15 residues. The CDR3 nucleotides read TGTGCCATCAATTCGGAAGGAAACAGGGGGTACGAGCAGTACTTC. Residues: CAINSEGNRGYEQYF.

The chain couples TRBV6-5 to TRBJ2-5, with D hard to call. V was pared by 6 bases and J by 2 bases, with 4 bases between. The germline gives CDR1 MNHEY, CDR2 SVGAGI. There are 11 residues in the CDR3. The CDR3 loop reads CASSPQETQYF. CDR3 in DNA: TGTGCCAGCAGCCCACAAGAGACCCAGTACTTC.

The chain carries TRBV5-1 and TRBJ2-1; the D gene is possibly TRBD1 (6 bases). CDR3 length: 14 amino acids. With 1 base removed from V and 9 bases from J, the gap between germline ends came to 14 bases. Germline V lookup: CDR1 SGHRS, CDR2 YFSETQ. CDR3 sequence (DNA): TGCGCCAGCAGCTTGCGAATAGGGGGTGGTGAGCAGTTCTTC. Translating gives CASSLRIGGGEQFF.

The V and J genes are TRBV11-3 and TRBJ2-1; 12 positions match TRBD1. From germline, CDR1 is SGHNT and CDR2 YENEEA. This CDR3 contains 15 residues. V lost 5 bases and J lost 8; bases outside the gene matches: 7. The CDR3 DNA reads as TGTGCCAGCAGCCAGGGACAGGGGGCAATCGATGAGCAGTTCTTC. This sequence encodes CASSQGQGAIDEQFF. The whole variable domain, filled in from reference TRBV11-3 and TRBJ2-1, reads EAGVVQSPRYKIIEKKQPVAFWCNPISGHNTLYWYLQNLGQGPELLIRYENEEAVDDSQLPKDRFSAERLKGVDSTLKIQPAELGDSAVYLCASSQGQGAIDEQFFGPGTRLTVL.

About this clone itself: An end of the junction does not agree with germline; a read error may underlie this. The chain joins TRBV7-9 to TRBJ2-3; 9 bases align to TRBD1. The germline CDR1 and CDR2 sequences are SEHNR and FQNEAQ (reference sequence). The CDR3 covers 14 residues. CDR3 in amino acids: CASSQDRGTDTQYF. CDR3 sequence (DNA): TGTGCCAGCAGCCAGGACAGGGGCACGGATACGCAGTATTTT. The complete variable domain, with remaining parts taken from reference TRBV7-9 and TRBJ2-3, reads DTGVSQNPRHKITKRGQNVTFRCDPISEHNRLYWYRQTLGQGPEFLTYFQNEAQLEKSRLLSDRFSAERPKGSFSTLEIQRTEQGDSAMYLCASSQDRGTDTQYFGPGTRLTVL.

V and J are TRBV29-1 and TRBJ2-7, with TRBD2 as a possible D gene (6 bases). CDR3 length: 13 residues. V was cut by 5 bases and J by 7 bases, with 18 bases left in between. The germline gives CDR1 SQVTM, CDR2 ANQGSEA. The DNA of the CDR3 is TGCAGCGTTTGGTCGGGAGTAGCAAGGGAGCAGTACTTC. This translates into CSVWSGVAREQYF.

V usage is TRBV6-1 and J usage is TRBJ1-1; 8 nucleotides match TRBD1. CDR1 MNHNS and CDR2 SASEGT come from the germline V gene. This CDR3 spans 15 amino acids. Germline trimming cut 7 bases from V and 0 bases from J; bases unmatched to any gene: 7. CDR3 sequence (DNA): TGTGCCAGCACTCCAGGGGGCAGGATGAACACTGAAGCTTTCTTT. It specifies CASTPGGRMNTEAFF.

This chain links TRBV4-2 with TRBJ2-7; TRBD2 matches 8 bases. This CDR3 is built from 14 residues. V shed 4 bases and J 5 bases; nucleotides not matched to a gene: 7. The germline V gene has CDR1 LGHNA and CDR2 YNFKEQ. The CDR3 DNA follows: TGTGCCAGCAGCCCTATAGCGGGAATCGACGAGCAGTACTTC. This gives the protein CASSPIAGIDEQYF.

The chain employs TRBV19 and TRBJ2-3; a weak D match, TRBD1 (6 bases). Trimming stripped 5 bases from V and 4 bases from J, with 16 bases between. Per the germline V gene, CDR1 is LNHDA and CDR2 is SQIVND (reference sequence). CDR3 length: 15 amino acids. The CDR3 nucleotides are TGTGCCAGTAGTCCAGGGGTAAGGGCTGCAGATACGCAGTATTTT. Protein sequence: CASSPGVRAADTQYF. Supplemented by reference TRBV19 and TRBJ2-3, the full variable domain reads DGGITQSPKYLFRKEGQNVTLSCEQNLNHDAMYWYRQDPGQGLRLIYYSQIVNDFQKGDIAEGYSVSREKKESFPLTVTSAQKNPTAFYLCASSPGVRAADTQYFGPGTRLTVL.

J is TRBJ1-2 and V is TRBV18; a possible D gene is TRBD1 (6 bases). There are 16 residues in the CDR3. Trimming cost V 1 base and J 3 bases, with 15 bases left between them. The germline V gene has CDR1 KGHSH and CDR2 LQKENI. The CDR3 here is CASSPLAGGRDYGYTF. The CDR3 DNA is TGTGCCAGCTCACCACTCGCGGGGGGCAGGGACTATGGCTACACCTTC.

The chain links TRBV10-1 to TRBJ2-7; D is perhaps TRBD1 (6 bases). Trimming removed 4 bases at V and 0 bases at J, with 7 bases between. The CDR3 extends over 13 amino acids. CDR1 is WNHNN, CDR2 SYGVQD, per germline (reference sequence). The CDR3 loop reads CASSGDISYEQYF. The DNA for the CDR3 is TGCGCCAGCAGTGGGGACATCTCCTACGAGCAGTACTTC.

This chain connects TRBV6-5 to TRBJ1-2; D ambiguous. The germline V gene encodes CDR1 MNHEY and CDR2 SVGAGI. Trimming removed 11 bases from V and 4 bases from J, with 17 bases in between. This CDR3 has 13 residues. CDR3 DNA sequence: TGTGCCGTTTCGCCCCCAGACTTCTATGGCTACACCTTC. Translation gives CAVSPPDFYGYTF.

The chain links TRBV5-1 to TRBJ2-7; 12 positions match TRBD2. The V segment lost 6 bases and the J segment 3 bases; nucleotides outside the gene matches: 4. Germline V gene sequence: CDR1 SGHRS, CDR2 YFSETQ. This CDR3 region has 14 residues. DNA for the CDR3: TGCGCCAGCAACCTGGGACTAGCGGGCTACGAGCAGTACTTC. This sequence encodes CASNLGLAGYEQYF.

The chain is built from TRBV5-1 and TRBJ2-3; TRBD1 agrees at 8 bases. The CDR3 runs 14 residues. Germline V gene lookup returns CDR1 SGHRS and CDR2 YFSETQ. J was trimmed by 3 bases and V by 6 bases; bases with no gene match: 6. CDR3 in amino acids: CASTDRGRTDTQYF. The CDR3 DNA sequence: TGCGCCAGCACAGACAGGGGTCGGACAGATACGCAGTATTTT.

This clone appeared a few times. The chain carries TRBV21-1 and TRBJ1-2; no DNA check was done on the table's D call, TRBD1. TRBV21-1 is a known pseudogene. The CDR3 length is 16 residues. The CDR3 DNA is TGTGCCAGCAGCAAAGGAGATGGGCCAGACCTTTGGGGCTACACCTTC. This encodes CASSKGDGPDLWGYTF.

This chain joins TRBV7-6 and TRBJ2-3; 13 nucleotides line up with TRBD2. CDR3 length: 17 amino acids. Germline lookup yields CDR1 SGHVS and CDR2 FNYEAQ. V lost 0 bases and J lost 4; bases outside the gene matches: 4. This CDR3 reads CASSLAPGLAGPDTQYF. The CDR3 DNA sequence: TGTGCCAGCAGCTTAGCACCGGGACTAGCGGGACCAGATACGCAGTATTTT.

This chain uses TRBV7-9 with TRBJ2-3; 8 nucleotides line up with TRBD1. From germline, CDR1 is SEHNR and CDR2 FQNEAQ (reference sequence). The J segment lost 4 bases and the V segment lost 3 bases, leaving 9 bases of the junction unmatched. The CDR3 loop spans 16 amino acids. This CDR3 is CASSLLGQGGPDTQYF. The CDR3 bases are TGTGCCAGCAGCTTGCTCGGACAGGGTGGTCCAGATACGCAGTATTTT. The full variable domain, completed using reference TRBV7-9 and TRBJ2-3, is DTGVSQNPRHKITKRGQNVTFRCDPISEHNRLYWYRQTLGQGPEFLTYFQNEAQLEKSRLLSDRFSAERPKGSFSTLEIQRTEQGDSAMYLCASSLLGQGGPDTQYFGPGTRLTVL.

This clone ranks as medium-sized. The chain carries TRBV6-1 and TRBJ2-7, with 7 bases that match TRBD1. From germline, CDR1 is MNHNS and CDR2 SASEGT. The CDR3 length is 13 residues. The V gene end was trimmed by 8 bases and the J gene end by 5 bases; junction bases not matched to a gene: 9. This CDR3 reads CASQGTDTDEQYF. CDR3 nucleotides: TGTGCCAGCCAGGGGACAGACACGGACGAGCAGTACTTC.

J is TRBJ2-2 and V is TRBV4-1; no reliable D call. Germline V CDR1 and CDR2: MGHRA, YSYEKL. Trimming shortened V by 1 base and J by 3 bases, and 12 bases separated the two germline ends. The CDR3 covers 16 residues. The CDR3 DNA is TGCGCCAGCAGCCAAGGCAACCAGCAGGACACCGGGGAGCTGTTTTTT. Its translation: CASSQGNQQDTGELFF.

The rearrangement links TRBV7-2 to TRBJ2-5; 11 nucleotides line up with TRBD2. This CDR3 comprises 16 residues. Germline assignment: CDR1 SGHTA and CDR2 FQGNSA. V was clipped by 4 bases and J by 2 bases; unmatched bases: 6. As DNA, the CDR3 is TGTGCCAGCAGCTCGACTAGCGGGATCAAGCAAGAGACCCAGTACTTC. This translates into CASSSTSGIKQETQYF.

This chain joins TRBV28 and TRBJ1-5, with D hard to call. The CDR3 spans 14 residues. CDR1 is MDHEN, CDR2 SYDVKM, per germline. The ends were cut back, 2 bases at V and 8 bases at J, with 13 bases in the middle. The CDR3 here is CASSLGFGGKPQHF. CDR3 sequence (DNA): TGTGCCAGCAGTTTAGGGTTCGGCGGGAAGCCCCAGCATTTT.

In DNA form, the CDR3 reads TGTGCCAGCAGCATTCCTGAGCGGTCTTACACAGATACGCAGTATTTT. Protein sequence: CASSIPERSYTDTQYF. The chain is built from TRBV5-6 and TRBJ2-3; a possible D gene is TRBD2 (5 bases). The V gene lost 4 bases and the J gene lost 2 bases, with 17 bases spanning the gap. The CDR3 consists of 16 residues. Germline V gene data show CDR1 as SGHDT and CDR2 as YYEEEE.

This rearrangement joins TRBV6-6 to TRBJ2-1; perhaps TRBD2 as D (5 bases). Germline V lookup: CDR1 MNHNY, CDR2 SVGAGI (reference sequence). V was trimmed by 7 bases and J by 1 base, leaving 11 bases between them. This CDR3 region has 14 residues. In nucleotides, the CDR3 is TGTGCCAGCAAAACCGGGGATTCCTACAATGAGCAGTTCTTC. This translates into CASKTGDSYNEQFF.

The gene calls are TRBV2 and TRBJ2-2; TRBD1 matches at 9 bases. The junction had 3 bases not matched to a gene; V was cut back by 6 bases and J by 1 base. The CDR3 runs to 15 residues. Germline-derived CDR1 and CDR2 are SNHLY and FYNNEI. The CDR3 bases are TGTGCCAGCAGACGACAGGGGGGGAACACCGGGGAGCTGTTTTTT. Protein: CASRRQGGNTGELFF.

V gene TRBV27 combines with J gene TRBJ1-1; no clear D. The CDR3 has 12 residues. Germline CDR1 and CDR2: MNHEY and SMNVEV (reference sequence). V lost 7 bases, J lost 6 bases, and 12 bases lay in between. CDR3 in DNA: TGTGCCAGCACCTCCCGTTTCGCTGAAGCTTTCTTT. It translates to CASTSRFAEAFF.

The V call is TRBV7-8, the J call TRBJ2-3, with D unclear. CDR1 and CDR2 from the germline V gene are SGHVS and FQNEAQ. Trimming left V 3 bases short and J 0 bases short, with 7 bases between. This CDR3 is built from 14 residues. The CDR3 region is CASSFDSSTDTQYF. Here the CDR3 DNA reads TGTGCCAGCAGCTTCGACTCTAGCACAGATACGCAGTATTTT.

The genes are TRBV6-5 and TRBJ2-1; D not certain. The CDR3 has 16 amino acids. V gave up 3 bases and J gave up 5 bases, with 17 bases separating them. The germline V gene encodes CDR1 MNHEY and CDR2 SVGAGI. The CDR3 region has the DNA TGTGCCAGCAGTTATTCTCCCGCGACTGCTAACAATGAGCAGTTCTTC. Translating gives CASSYSPATANNEQFF.

V is TRBV29-1 and J is TRBJ2-7; the D gene is possibly TRBD1 (5 bases). Germline V gene lookup returns CDR1 SQVTM and CDR2 ANQGSEA. This CDR3 contains 10 residues. Trimming took off 5 bases at V and 9 bases at J, with 11 bases between the two ends. The CDR3 loop is CSVSDSGQYF. CDR3 bases: TGCAGCGTTTCCGACAGTGGGCAGTACTTC.